Below are 4 T cell receptor beta chains sequenced from a single sample in a study of T-cell reconstitution after alpha-beta-depleted transplantation in children. Preparation of the TCRbeta library was carried out with unique molecular identifiers. Each CDR3 protein gets one entry after TCRdb re-called the PCR reads with MiXCR. The data show approximately 230,000 distinct CDR3 sequences, roughly 26% seen once. The source material was PBMCs, sampled before TCRalphabeta/CD19-depleted stem cell transplant. These receptors all stem from a girl aged 2-10 years with Fanconi anemia, due to receive a stem cell transplant.

The table lists this clonotype with a few counts. The chain joins TRBV2 to TRBJ2-2; unclear D gene. This CDR3 is built from 12 residues. V gave up 2 bases and J gave up 6 bases, with 4 bases separating them. CDR1 and CDR2 from the germline V gene are SNHLY and FYNNEI. CDR3: CASSESSGELFF. The CDR3 nucleotides read TGTGCCAGCAGTGAAAGTTCCGGGGAGCTGTTTTTT.

This rearrangement joins TRBV6-5 to TRBJ1-2; no definite D call. The length of the CDR3 is 15 residues. Germline V gene lookup returns CDR1 MNHEY and CDR2 SVGAGI. Trimming stripped 0 bases from V and 4 bases from J, with 12 bases between. CDR3 protein: CASSYSRGFAYGYTF. The DNA for the CDR3 is TGTGCCAGCAGTTACTCACGGGGTTTTGCCTATGGCTACACCTTC.

This clonotype came up a few times. The rearrangement links TRBV11-2 to TRBJ2-7; 7 nucleotides match TRBD1. The CDR3 has 16 amino acids. The V and J ends lost 1 base and 6 bases, in that order; junction bases with no gene match: 12. Germline CDR1 reads SGHAT; CDR2 reads FQNNGV. CDR3 in DNA: TGTGCCAGCAGCTTAGGCAGGGGGTCACTTCTCCGCGAGCAGTACTTC. Translating it yields CASSLGRGSLLREQYF.

This clonotype was seen more than once but under ten times. The rearrangement links TRBV12-3 or TRBV12-4 to TRBJ1-6; tentatively, D is TRBD1 (5 bases). V dropped 2 bases and J dropped 9 bases, with 11 bases sitting between them. This CDR3 contains 14 residues. The CDR3 region has the DNA TGTGCCAGCAGTTTAATGGGGGGTGGTTCACCCCTCCACTTT. This translates into CASSLMGGGSPLHF.